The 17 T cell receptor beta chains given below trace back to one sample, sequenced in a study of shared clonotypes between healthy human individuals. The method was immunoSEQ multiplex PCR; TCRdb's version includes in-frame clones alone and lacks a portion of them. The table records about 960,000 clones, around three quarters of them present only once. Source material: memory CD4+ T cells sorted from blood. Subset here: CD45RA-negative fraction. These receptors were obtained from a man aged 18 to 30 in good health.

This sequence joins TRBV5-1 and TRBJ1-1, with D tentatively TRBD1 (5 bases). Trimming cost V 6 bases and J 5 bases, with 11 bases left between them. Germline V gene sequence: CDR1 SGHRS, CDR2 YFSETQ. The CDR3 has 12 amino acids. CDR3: CASTLGGTEAFF. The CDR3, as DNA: TGCGCCAGCACCCTCGGGGGGACTGAAGCTTTCTTT.

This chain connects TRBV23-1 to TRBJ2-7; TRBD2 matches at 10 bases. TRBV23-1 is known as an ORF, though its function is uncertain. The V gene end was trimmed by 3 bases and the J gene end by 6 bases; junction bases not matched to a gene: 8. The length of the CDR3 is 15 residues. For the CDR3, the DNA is TGCGCCAGCAGTCATTTCTATAGCGGGGGGCTCGAGCAGTACTTC. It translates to CASSHFYSGGLEQYF.

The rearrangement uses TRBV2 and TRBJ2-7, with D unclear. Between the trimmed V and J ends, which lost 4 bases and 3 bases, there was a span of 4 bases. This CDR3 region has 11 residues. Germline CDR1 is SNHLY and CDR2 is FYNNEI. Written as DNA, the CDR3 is TGTGCCAGCAGTGGGCGCTACGAGCAGTACTTC. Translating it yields CASSGRYEQYF.

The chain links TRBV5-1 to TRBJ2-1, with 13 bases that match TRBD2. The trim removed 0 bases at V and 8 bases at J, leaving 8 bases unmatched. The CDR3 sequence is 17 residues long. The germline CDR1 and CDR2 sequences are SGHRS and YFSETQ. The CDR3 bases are TGCGCCAGCAGCTTGGGGTCCGGGACTAGCGGGATTGATGAGCAGTTCTTC. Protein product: CASSLGSGTSGIDEQFF.

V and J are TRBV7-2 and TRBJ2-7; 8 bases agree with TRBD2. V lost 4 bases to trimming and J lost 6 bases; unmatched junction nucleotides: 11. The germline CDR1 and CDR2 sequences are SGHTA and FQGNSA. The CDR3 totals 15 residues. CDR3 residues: CASSSRTSNLREQYF. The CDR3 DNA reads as TGTGCCAGCAGCTCGCGGACTAGCAATCTACGCGAGCAGTACTTC.

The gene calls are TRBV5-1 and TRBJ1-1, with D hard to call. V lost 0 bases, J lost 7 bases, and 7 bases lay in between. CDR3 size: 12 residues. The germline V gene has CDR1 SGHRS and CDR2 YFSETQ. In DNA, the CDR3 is TGCGCCAGCAGCTTGGGAGAGGGTGAAGCTTTCTTT. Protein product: CASSLGEGEAFF. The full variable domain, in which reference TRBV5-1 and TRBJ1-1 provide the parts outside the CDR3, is KAGVTQTPRYLIKTRGQQVTLSCSPISGHRSVSWYQQTPGQGLQFLFEYFSETQRNKGNFPGRFSGRQFSNSRSEMNVSTLELGDSALYLCASSLGEGEAFFGQGTRLTVV.

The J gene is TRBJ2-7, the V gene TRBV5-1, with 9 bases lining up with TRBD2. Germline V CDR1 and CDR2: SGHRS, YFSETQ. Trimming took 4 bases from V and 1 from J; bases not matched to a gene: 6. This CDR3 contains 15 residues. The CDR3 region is CASSPSGGPSYEQYF. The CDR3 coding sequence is TGCGCCAGCAGCCCCAGCGGGGGGCCTTCCTACGAGCAGTACTTC.

The CDR3 protein is CASSQERTIISPLHF. For the CDR3, the DNA is TGCGCCAGCAGCCAAGAACGGACTATAATTTCACCCCTCCACTTT. The chain couples TRBV4-1 to TRBJ1-6; D not resolved. Between the trimmed V and J ends, which lost 0 bases and 9 bases, there was a span of 12 bases. Germline V lookup: CDR1 MGHRA, CDR2 YSYEKL. CDR3 size: 15 residues.

The CDR3 nucleotides read TGTGCCAGCAAAAACACAGGGGATCATTCACCCCTCCACTTT. Protein sequence: CASKNTGDHSPLHF. The genes are TRBV27 and TRBJ1-6; 7 bases agree with TRBD1. This CDR3 comprises 14 residues. V trimming: 7 bases; J trimming: 8 bases; junction bases outside the gene matches: 8. Germline values: CDR1 MNHEY, CDR2 SMNVEV (reference sequence).

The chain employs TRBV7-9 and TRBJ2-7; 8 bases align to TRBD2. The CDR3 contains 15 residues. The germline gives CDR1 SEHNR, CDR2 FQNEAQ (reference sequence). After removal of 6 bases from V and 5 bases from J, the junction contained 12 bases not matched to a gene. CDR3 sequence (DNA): TGTGCCAGCAGTCCGAGCGGGAGAGTATTCAACGAGCAGTACTTC. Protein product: CASSPSGRVFNEQYF.

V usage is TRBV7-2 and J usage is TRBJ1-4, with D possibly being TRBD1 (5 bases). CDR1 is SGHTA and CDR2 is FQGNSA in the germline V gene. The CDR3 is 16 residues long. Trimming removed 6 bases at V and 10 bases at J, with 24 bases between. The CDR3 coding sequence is TGTGCCAGCAGTCGCCTACGAATAGGGGAGATTGGAAAACTGTTTTTT. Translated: CASSRLRIGEIGKLFF.

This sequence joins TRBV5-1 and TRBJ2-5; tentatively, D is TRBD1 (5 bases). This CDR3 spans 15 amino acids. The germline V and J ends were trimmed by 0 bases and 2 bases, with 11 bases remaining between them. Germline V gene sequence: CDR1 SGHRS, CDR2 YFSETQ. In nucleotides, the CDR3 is TGCGCCAGCAGCTTGGGCCAGGGTGTACAAGAGACCCAGTACTTC. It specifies CASSLGQGVQETQYF.

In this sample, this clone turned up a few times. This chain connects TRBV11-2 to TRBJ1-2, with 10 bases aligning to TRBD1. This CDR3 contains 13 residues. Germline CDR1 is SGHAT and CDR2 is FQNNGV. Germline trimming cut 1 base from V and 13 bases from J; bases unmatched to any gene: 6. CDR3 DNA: TGTGCCAGCAGCTTAGGGGACAGGGGAATGAGCACCTTC. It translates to CASSLGDRGMSTF.

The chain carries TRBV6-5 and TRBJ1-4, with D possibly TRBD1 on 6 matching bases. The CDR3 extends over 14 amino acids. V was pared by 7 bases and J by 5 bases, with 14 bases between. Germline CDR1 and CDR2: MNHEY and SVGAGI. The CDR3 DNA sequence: TGTGCCAGCAAGTGGGGGGCGAGGAATGAAAAACTGTTTTTT. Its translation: CASKWGARNEKLFF.

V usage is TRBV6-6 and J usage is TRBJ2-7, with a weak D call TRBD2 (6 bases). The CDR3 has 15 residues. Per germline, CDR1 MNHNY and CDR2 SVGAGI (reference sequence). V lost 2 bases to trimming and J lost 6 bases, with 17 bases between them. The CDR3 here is CASSYEETRTGEQYF. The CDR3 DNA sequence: TGTGCCAGCAGTTACGAGGAGACTAGGACGGGCGAGCAGTACTTC.

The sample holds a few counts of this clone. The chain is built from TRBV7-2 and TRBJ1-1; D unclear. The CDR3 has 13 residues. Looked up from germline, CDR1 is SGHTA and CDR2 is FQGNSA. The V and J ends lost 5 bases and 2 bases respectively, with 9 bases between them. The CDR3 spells CASSTTGNTEAFF. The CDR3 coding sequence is TGTGCCAGCAGCACCACGGGAAACACTGAAGCTTTCTTT. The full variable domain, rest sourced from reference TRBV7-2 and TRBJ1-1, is GAGVSQSPSNKVTEKGKDVELRCDPISGHTALYWYRQSLGQGLEFLIYFQGNSAPDKSGLPSDRFSAERTGGSVSTLTIQRTQQEDSAVYLCASSTTGNTEAFFGQGTRLTVV.

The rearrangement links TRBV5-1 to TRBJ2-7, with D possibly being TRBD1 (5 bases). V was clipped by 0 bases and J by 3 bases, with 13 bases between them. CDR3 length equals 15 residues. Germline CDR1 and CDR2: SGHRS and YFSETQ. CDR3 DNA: TGCGCCAGCAGCTTGGAGATGGCAGGGATCTACGAGCAGTACTTC. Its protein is CASSLEMAGIYEQYF.